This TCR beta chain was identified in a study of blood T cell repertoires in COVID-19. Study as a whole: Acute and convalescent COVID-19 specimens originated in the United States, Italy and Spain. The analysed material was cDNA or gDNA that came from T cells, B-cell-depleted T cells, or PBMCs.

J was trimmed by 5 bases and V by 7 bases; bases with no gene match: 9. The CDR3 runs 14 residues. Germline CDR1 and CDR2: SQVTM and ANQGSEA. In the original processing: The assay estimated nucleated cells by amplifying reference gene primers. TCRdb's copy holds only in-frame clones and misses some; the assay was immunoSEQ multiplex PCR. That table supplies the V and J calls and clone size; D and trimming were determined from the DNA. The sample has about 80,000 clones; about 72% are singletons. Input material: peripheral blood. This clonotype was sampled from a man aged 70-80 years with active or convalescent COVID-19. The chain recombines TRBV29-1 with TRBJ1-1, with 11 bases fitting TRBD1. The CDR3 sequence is CSARGQGVVTEAFF. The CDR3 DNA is TGCAGCGCTCGGGGACAGGGGGTTGTGACTGAAGCTTTCTTT.